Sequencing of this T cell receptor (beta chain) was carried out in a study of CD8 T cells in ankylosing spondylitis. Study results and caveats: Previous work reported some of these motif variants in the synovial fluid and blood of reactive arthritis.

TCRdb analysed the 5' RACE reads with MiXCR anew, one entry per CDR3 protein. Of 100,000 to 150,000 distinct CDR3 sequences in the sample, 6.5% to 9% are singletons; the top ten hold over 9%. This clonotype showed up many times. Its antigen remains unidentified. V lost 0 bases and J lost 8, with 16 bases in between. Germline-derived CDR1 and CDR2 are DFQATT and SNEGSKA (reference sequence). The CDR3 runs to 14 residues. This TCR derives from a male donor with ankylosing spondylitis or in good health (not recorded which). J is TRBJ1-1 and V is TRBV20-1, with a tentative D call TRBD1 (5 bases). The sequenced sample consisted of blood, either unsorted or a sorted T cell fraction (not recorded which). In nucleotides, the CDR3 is TGCAGTGCTAGAGATCCCAGGGCCAGGCTCGAAGCTTTCTTT. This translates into CSARDPRARLEAFF.